This entry concerns a single T cell receptor (beta chain). Its antigen is currently unknown. One entry per CDR3 protein, called by TCRdb with MiXCR from the RACE reads. The table has 55,000 to 80,000 distinct CDR3 sequences, 9.5% to 11% seen once; the top ten hold about 2.3%. This sample stems from a study of human T cells and chemical hapten exposure. About the research overall: Predominantly women, the patients had alopecia areata, totalis or universalis. Study-wide results and limits: No change in TCRs above 1 in 1000 frequency was produced by DPC sensitization. Expanded TCRs grouped into significantly more large CDR3 similarity clusters than controls produced.

Per germline, CDR1 LNHNV and CDR2 YYDKDF (reference sequence). V was trimmed by 0 bases and J by 4 bases, leaving 10 bases between them. This CDR3 contains 15 residues. This sample's time point: patch test 3, about 24 weeks after DPC sensitization. The treatment is: therapeutic diphenylcyclopropenone sensitization with weekly scalp DPC. Alopecia patients deemed DPC-suitable, aged 18 to 70, excluding pregnancy. This rearrangement joins TRBV15 to TRBJ1-3, with D possibly being TRBD1 (5 bases). Sequences were derived from whole blood, sampled in connection with sensitization to the hapten diphenylcyclopropenone (DPC). The clonotype was recovered from a woman aged 25 to 45 with alopecia areata. Some clones in this sample may be carry-over from other donors' samples. The CDR3 nucleotides are TGTGCCACCAGCAGAGATCCCAGGGCCGGAAACACCATATATTTT. Translated: CATSRDPRAGNTIYF.